The 22 T cell receptor beta chains in this list originate from one sample, sequenced in a study of blood T cell repertoires in COVID-19. Produced via immunoSEQ multiplex PCR; TCRdb's table is partial and in-frame only. The data contain fewer than 200,000 clones, 60% to 80% of them singletons. The specimen sequenced was peripheral blood. The receptors come from a woman aged 70-85 years with acute or convalescent COVID-19.

V gene TRBV21-1 combines with J gene TRBJ1-1; the listed D gene, TRBD1, was not tested against the DNA. TRBV21-1 is a pseudogene segment. The CDR3 runs to 15 residues. This CDR3 reads CASNTSGQGPAEAFF. Here the CDR3 DNA reads TGTGCCAGCAACACGTCGGGACAGGGACCCGCTGAAGCTTTCTTT.

The chain carries TRBV3-1 (or the pseudogene TRBV3-2) and TRBJ2-3; perhaps TRBD2 as D (7 bases). The germline V and J ends were trimmed by 3 bases and 4 bases, with 14 bases remaining between them. The CDR3 has 15 residues. Germline CDR1 reads LGHDT; CDR2 reads YNNKEL (reference sequence). CDR3 DNA sequence: TGTGCCAGCAGCCAGTTTGGGGAGGGGGCAGATACGCAGTATTTT. It yields the protein CASSQFGEGADTQYF.

This clone was picked up a small number of times. The V call is TRBV2, the J call TRBJ2-3; 8 bases are a match to TRBD1. The CDR3 runs 14 residues. From germline, CDR1 is SNHLY and CDR2 FYNNEI. The V segment lost 7 bases and the J segment 2 bases; nucleotides outside the gene matches: 5. The chain's CDR3 is CASTRTGPTDTQYF. CDR3 DNA: TGTGCCAGCACAAGGACAGGGCCCACAGATACGCAGTATTTT.

The rearrangement links TRBV5-5 to TRBJ2-5; 8 bases align to TRBD2. V gave up 4 bases and J gave up 5 bases; unmatched junction bases: 7. The CDR3 spans 14 residues. CDR1 and CDR2 (germline): SGHKS, YYEKEE (reference sequence). The CDR3 DNA reads as TGTGCCAGCAGCCCAAGCGGGAGCTTGGAGACCCAGTACTTC. It translates to CASSPSGSLETQYF.

CDR3 nucleotides: TGCGCCAGCAGCTCTACAGGGGGTACGAACGAGCAGTACTTC. Translated, it gives CASSSTGGTNEQYF. The genes are TRBV5-1 and TRBJ2-7; 8 nucleotides agree with TRBD1. Unmatched junction bases numbered 7, after V lost 3 bases and J lost 5 bases. The germline V gene encodes CDR1 SGHRS and CDR2 YFSETQ. The CDR3 extends over 14 amino acids.

J is TRBJ2-5 and V is TRBV9; 7 bases fit TRBD2. CDR3 length: 15 amino acids. In germline, CDR1 is SGDLS, CDR2 YYNGEE. V shed 4 bases and J 5 bases; nucleotides not matched to a gene: 11. CDR3 amino acids: CASSSGLAGPETQYF. For the CDR3, the DNA is TGTGCCAGCAGCTCGGGATTAGCGGGTCCCGAGACCCAGTACTTC.

The rearrangement joins TRBV3-1 (or the pseudogene TRBV3-2) to TRBJ2-3; 7 nucleotides line up with TRBD2. Germline CDR1 and CDR2: LGHDT and YNNKEL (reference sequence). The CDR3 totals 16 residues. The V gene end was trimmed by 7 bases and the J gene end by 2 bases; junction bases not matched to a gene: 12. The CDR3 loop is CASTRSLAALTDTQYF. In DNA, the CDR3 is TGTGCCAGCACCCGAAGCCTAGCGGCACTCACAGATACGCAGTATTTT.

The chain links TRBV2 to TRBJ2-1; maybe TRBD2 (5 bases). V shed 3 bases and J shed 2 bases, with 11 bases lying between them. Germline V gene lookup returns CDR1 SNHLY and CDR2 FYNNEI. This CDR3 has 15 residues. CDR3 in amino acids: CASSDRGEPYNEQFF. CDR3 in DNA: TGTGCCAGCAGTGACCGGGGAGAACCCTACAATGAGCAGTTCTTC.

V gene TRBV5-5 combines with J gene TRBJ2-5, with TRBD1 matching over 9 bases. Germline V gene data show CDR1 as SGHKS and CDR2 as YYEKEE (reference sequence). CDR3 length: 17 amino acids. V was clipped by 0 bases and J by 4 bases; unmatched bases: 10. For the CDR3, the DNA is TGTGCCAGCAGCTTGGGTACAGGGACAGGGTTGGGAGAGACCCAGTACTTC. Protein sequence: CASSLGTGTGLGETQYF.

This clone occurred once. The rearrangement joins TRBV7-2 to TRBJ2-3; TRBD2 matches at 9 bases. V gave up 4 bases and J gave up 0 bases; unmatched junction bases: 8. From germline, CDR1 is SGHTA and CDR2 FQGNSA. CDR3 length: 17 residues. The CDR3 DNA reads TGTGCCAGCAGCTACGTATATGGGACTAGCAGCACAGATACGCAGTATTTT. Its translation: CASSYVYGTSSTDTQYF.

The CDR3 region has the DNA TGCGCCAGCAGCCAGTTCGCGGTCGCGTTTAACAGGAGAGCCTACGAGCAGTACTTC. This translates into CASSQFAVAFNRRAYEQYF. The chain recombines TRBV4-1 with TRBJ2-7; TRBD1 might be the D (5 bases). Between the trimmed V and J ends, which lost 3 bases and 2 bases, there was a span of 26 bases. Germline-derived CDR1 and CDR2 are MGHRA and YSYEKL. The CDR3 has 19 amino acids.

This chain joins TRBV4-1 and TRBJ1-5; D gene uncertain. The CDR3 totals 13 residues. Germline V gene sequence: CDR1 MGHRA, CDR2 YSYEKL. The ends were cut back, 0 bases at V and 10 bases at J, with 10 bases in the middle. CDR3 bases: TGCGCCAGCAGCCAAGATCTTGGCCGCCCCCAGCATTTT. Protein sequence: CASSQDLGRPQHF.

The chain uses TRBV7-9 and TRBJ1-5, with 10 bases lining up with TRBD1. The CDR3 is 15 residues long. Germline CDR1 reads SEHNR; CDR2 reads FQNEAQ (reference sequence). V lost 4 bases and J lost 3; bases outside the gene matches: 3. The CDR3 loop reads CASSWGQGINQPQHF. The CDR3 coding sequence is TGTGCCAGCAGCTGGGGACAGGGGATCAATCAGCCCCAGCATTTT. Using reference TRBV7-9 and TRBJ1-5 for the parts outside the CDR3, the full variable domain is DTGVSQNPRHKITKRGQNVTFRCDPISEHNRLYWYRQTLGQGPEFLTYFQNEAQLEKSRLLSDRFSAERPKGSFSTLEIQRTEQGDSAMYLCASSWGQGINQPQHFGDGTRLSIL.

The J gene is TRBJ1-1, the V gene TRBV4-1; 8 bases align to TRBD1. There are 16 residues in the CDR3. Germline V gene lookup returns CDR1 MGHRA and CDR2 YSYEKL. The V gene end was trimmed by 1 base and the J gene end by 1 base; junction bases not matched to a gene: 5. The DNA of the CDR3 is TGCGCCAGCAGCCAAGGGACAGGGATCGGGAACACTGAAGCTTTCTTT. Translation gives CASSQGTGIGNTEAFF.

The count of this clone is one. This rearrangement joins TRBV12-3 or TRBV12-4 to TRBJ1-5; a possible D gene is TRBD1 (5 bases). CDR3 length: 13 amino acids. Trimming took 5 bases from V and 6 from J, leaving 11 bases between them. In DNA form, the CDR3 reads TGTGCCAGCAGTCCTCAGGGAGGTCAGCCCCAGCATTTT. Translation: CASSPQGGQPQHF.

V and J are TRBV5-1 and TRBJ2-2; TRBD2 might be the D (6 bases). V shed 3 bases and J shed 0 bases, with 9 bases lying between them. Germline lookup yields CDR1 SGHRS and CDR2 YFSETQ. The CDR3 covers 15 residues. CDR3 region: CASSSGSPNTGELFF. The CDR3 region has the DNA TGCGCCAGCAGCTCCGGGAGTCCGAACACCGGGGAGCTGTTTTTT.

V gene TRBV6-5 combines with J gene TRBJ1-4; 9 bases align to TRBD1. The CDR3 has 14 residues. After removal of 4 bases from V and 6 bases from J, the junction contained 3 bases not matched to a gene. Germline V lookup: CDR1 MNHEY, CDR2 SVGAGI. The CDR3 DNA is TGTGCCAGCAGTTTTAGGACAGGGGATGAAAAACTGTTTTTT. This translates into CASSFRTGDEKLFF.

The chain is built from TRBV12-3 or TRBV12-4 and TRBJ1-2; D remains ambiguous. V lost 0 bases to trimming and J lost 8 bases, with 10 bases between them. There are 13 residues in the CDR3. The CDR3: CASSLAFGYGYTF. The CDR3 coding sequence is TGTGCCAGCAGTTTAGCGTTCGGGTACGGCTACACCTTC.

The J gene is TRBJ2-5, the V gene TRBV7-3, with 11 bases lining up with TRBD2. The CDR3 contains 13 residues. The V gene end was trimmed by 2 bases and the J gene end by 8 bases; junction bases not matched to a gene: 1. CDR1 is SGHTA and CDR2 is FQGTGA in the germline V gene. CDR3 sequence: CASSLGTSGTQYF. As DNA, the CDR3 is TGTGCCAGCAGCTTAGGGACTAGCGGTACCCAGTACTTC.

The chain carries TRBV4-2 and TRBJ2-1, with 7 bases fitting TRBD2. The CDR3 runs 15 residues. V shed 0 bases, J shed 4 bases, and the junction held 3 bases outside the gene matches. The V gene's germline CDR1 is LGHNA and CDR2 YNFKEQ. The CDR3: CASSQELAPYNEQFF. The CDR3 bases are TGTGCCAGCAGCCAAGAACTAGCGCCGTACAATGAGCAGTTCTTC.

This rearrangement joins TRBV10-2 to TRBJ2-7; D is possibly TRBD2 (5 bases). V lost 7 bases, J lost 3 bases, and 10 bases lay in between. The CDR3 runs to 12 residues. Germline values: CDR1 WSHSY, CDR2 SAAADI. For the CDR3, the DNA is TGCGCCAGCAAATCCCGGGACTACGAGCAGTACTTC. Encoded protein: CASKSRDYEQYF.

The rearrangement uses TRBV27 and TRBJ2-1; the match to TRBD2 covers 8 bases. Unmatched junction bases numbered 22, after V lost 6 bases and J lost 6 bases. Germline loops: CDR1 MNHEY, CDR2 SMNVEV (reference sequence). CDR3 length: 19 residues. The CDR3 nucleotides are TGTGCCAGCAGCCGCACCTGGATAGACGGGACTAGTCGTGGCAATGAGCAGTTCTTC. Translation gives CASSRTWIDGTSRGNEQFF.